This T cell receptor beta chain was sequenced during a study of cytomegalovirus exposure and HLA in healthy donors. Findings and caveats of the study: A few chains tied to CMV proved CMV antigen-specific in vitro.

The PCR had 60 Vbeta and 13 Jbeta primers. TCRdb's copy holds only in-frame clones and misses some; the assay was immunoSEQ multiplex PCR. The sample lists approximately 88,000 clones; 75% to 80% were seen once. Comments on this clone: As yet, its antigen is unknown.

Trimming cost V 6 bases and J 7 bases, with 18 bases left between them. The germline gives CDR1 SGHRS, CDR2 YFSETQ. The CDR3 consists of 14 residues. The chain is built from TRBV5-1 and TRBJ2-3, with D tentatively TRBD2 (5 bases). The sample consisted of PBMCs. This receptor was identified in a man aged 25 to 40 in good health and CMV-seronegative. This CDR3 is CASNLEGSTHTQYF. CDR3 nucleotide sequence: TGCGCCAGCAACTTAGAGGGATCTACGCATACGCAGTATTTT.